One and the same sample provided the 18 T cell receptor beta chains below, sequenced in a study of shared clonotypes between healthy human individuals. In the naive CD8 group, cells lacked CD45RO and were positively selected for CCR7, so terminally differentiated effector memory CD45RA+ cells were left out. Assay used: immunoSEQ multiplex PCR; TCRdb lists only in-frame clones, some missing. This table has 1.5 million to 2.5 million clones, just under 95% appearing once. The sample consisted of naive CD8+ T cells sorted from blood. Source of these receptors: a man aged 18 to 30 in good health.

This clone was seen a single time. The chain couples TRBV7-9 to TRBJ2-3, with D unresolved. The CDR3 has 16 residues. V shed 5 bases and J shed 0 bases, with 15 bases lying between them. Germline-derived CDR1 and CDR2 are SEHNR and FQNEAQ (reference sequence). This CDR3 reads CASSQGSLDSTDTQYF. For the CDR3, the DNA is TGTGCCAGCAGCCAAGGGTCTTTGGACAGCACAGATACGCAGTATTTT. Together with reference TRBV7-9 and TRBJ2-3, the CDR3 gives the full variable domain: DTGVSQNPRHKITKRGQNVTFRCDPISEHNRLYWYRQTLGQGPEFLTYFQNEAQLEKSRLLSDRFSAERPKGSFSTLEIQRTEQGDSAMYLCASSQGSLDSTDTQYFGPGTRLTVL.

The gene calls are TRBV13 and TRBJ2-2; maybe TRBD2 (7 bases). This CDR3 comprises 17 residues. The germline CDR1 and CDR2 sequences are PRHDT and FYEKMQ (reference sequence). V was clipped by 5 bases and J by 4 bases, with 20 bases between them. This CDR3 reads CASSPTLVGGLTGELFF. The CDR3, as DNA: TGTGCCAGCAGCCCGACACTTGTCGGGGGGCTCACCGGGGAGCTGTTTTTT. The full variable domain, completed using reference TRBV13 and TRBJ2-2, is AAGVIQSPRHLIKEKRETATLKCYPIPRHDTVYWYQQGPGQDPQFLISFYEKMQSDKGSIPDRFSAQQFSDYHSELNMSSLELGDSALYFCASSPTLVGGLTGELFFGEGSRLTVL.

The chain uses TRBV6-5 and TRBJ2-1; D not resolved. V dropped 0 bases and J dropped 9 bases, with 15 bases sitting between them. Germline CDR1 MNHEY, CDR2 SVGAGI. The CDR3 contains 15 residues. CDR3 in DNA: TGTGCCAGCAGTTACTCGAGTTCCTCCGCGCGTGAGCAGTTCTTC. Translation gives CASSYSSSSAREQFF.

V is TRBV9 and J is TRBJ2-7; TRBD2 aligns across 13 bases. J lost 7 bases, V lost 3 bases, and 13 bases had no gene match. This CDR3 contains 17 residues. Germline-derived CDR1 and CDR2 are SGDLS and YYNGEE. The CDR3 nucleotides read TGTGCCAGCAGCGCCCAACCGGGACTAGCGGGATCGGGTGAGCAGTACTTC. Residues: CASSAQPGLAGSGEQYF.

The chain joins TRBV13 to TRBJ2-7; tentatively, D is TRBD2 (6 bases). The CDR3 is made up of 16 amino acids. Trimming shortened V by 4 bases and J by 3 bases, and 19 bases separated the two germline ends. Germline V lookup: CDR1 PRHDT, CDR2 FYEKMQ (reference sequence). The CDR3 sequence is CASSSEGRGVGYEQYF. In nucleotides, the CDR3 is TGTGCCAGCAGCTCCGAGGGCCGCGGGGTAGGCTACGAGCAGTACTTC.

This chain joins TRBV7-9 and TRBJ2-5; no clear D. CDR3 size: 17 residues. Germline V gives CDR1 SEHNR, CDR2 FQNEAQ (reference sequence). The germline V and J ends were trimmed by 5 bases and 9 bases, with 28 bases remaining between them. The CDR3 is CASSPPPPGPTHSAQYF. The CDR3 DNA reads TGTGCCAGCAGCCCCCCCCCTCCGGGCCCTACCCACTCGGCCCAGTACTTC.

The chain carries TRBV6-5 and TRBJ1-6; D gene unclear. Germline CDR1 is MNHEY and CDR2 is SVGAGI. V was cut by 0 bases and J by 7 bases, with 10 bases left in between. The CDR3 extends over 15 amino acids. The CDR3 bases are TGTGCCAGCAGTTACTCGAGTGGGGTGAATTCACCCCTCCACTTT. Protein sequence: CASSYSSGVNSPLHF.

This chain links TRBV9 with TRBJ2-7; a weak D match, TRBD1 (5 bases). The CDR3 length is 14 residues. The V end was cut by 2 bases, the J end by 5 bases, with 14 bases between. Germline values: CDR1 SGDLS, CDR2 YYNGEE. The CDR3 here is CASSVAGNEDEQYF. In DNA, the CDR3 is TGTGCCAGCAGCGTGGCAGGGAACGAGGACGAGCAGTACTTC.

V and J are TRBV29-1 and TRBJ2-7; D call uncertain. In germline, CDR1 is SQVTM, CDR2 ANQGSEA. This CDR3 has 8 amino acids. V was pared by 1 base and J by 10 bases, with 2 bases between. Here the CDR3 reads CSVEAQYF. CDR3 bases: TGCAGCGTTGAAGCTCAGTACTTC.

In its sample, this clone was seen once. This specimen includes other DNA sequences encoding the same CDR3. The chain carries TRBV5-6 and TRBJ2-7, with 7 nucleotides matching TRBD1. CDR1 is SGHDT and CDR2 is YYEEEE in the germline V gene. The CDR3 totals 14 residues. V dropped 2 bases and J dropped 0; count of bases not matched to a gene: 2. The CDR3 loop is CASSLGDSSYEQYF. DNA of the CDR3: TGTGCCAGCAGCTTAGGGGACAGCTCCTACGAGCAGTACTTC.

The chain recombines TRBV4-2 with TRBJ2-7, with D uncertain. CDR1 is LGHNA, CDR2 YNFKEQ, per germline. The CDR3 has 12 amino acids. V lost 8 bases and J lost 4, with 12 bases in between. CDR3 bases: TGTGCCAGCGCGAACCACGGGTACGAGCAGTACTTC. The encoded protein is CASANHGYEQYF.

The rearrangement uses TRBV4-1 and TRBJ1-2; 12 bases agree with TRBD1. The CDR3 contains 16 residues. With V trimmed by 4 bases and J by 6 bases, 9 bases remained unmatched. CDR1 MGHRA and CDR2 YSYEKL come from the germline V gene. CDR3 sequence reads: CASSLSGTGGLDGYTF. The CDR3 region has the DNA TGCGCCAGCAGCCTCTCGGGGACAGGGGGCTTGGATGGCTACACCTTC.

This clone was seen once. The gene calls are TRBV4-1 and TRBJ2-5, with 13 positions matching TRBD2. The CDR3 is 16 amino acids. Germline CDR1 and CDR2: MGHRA and YSYEKL. Losses at the gene ends were 0 bases for V and 3 bases for J; bases not matched to a gene: 1. The DNA of the CDR3 is TGCGCCAGCAGCCAAGACGGGACTAGCGGGGAAGAGACCCAGTACTTC. Protein: CASSQDGTSGEETQYF.

The J gene is TRBJ2-1, the V gene TRBV19, with D perhaps TRBD2 (6 bases). CDR3 length equals 13 residues. The germline CDR1 and CDR2 sequences are LNHDA and SQIVND (reference sequence). V was trimmed by 7 bases and J by 6 bases, leaving 13 bases between them. In DNA form, the CDR3 reads TGTGCCAGTATTGGAGGGAAAGCCAATGAGCAGTTCTTC. Its translation is CASIGGKANEQFF.

The V gene is TRBV6-5, the J gene TRBJ1-5; 7 bases align to TRBD1. Germline V gives CDR1 MNHEY, CDR2 SVGAGI. V shed 6 bases and J 6 bases; nucleotides not matched to a gene: 11. The CDR3 sequence is 15 residues long. CDR3 coding DNA: TGTGCCAGCAGACCTACAGGGGTTTTGGGTCAGCCCCAGCATTTT. As protein: CASRPTGVLGQPQHF.

The chain employs TRBV5-6 and TRBJ1-2; D is perhaps TRBD1 (5 bases). CDR3 size: 13 residues. CDR1 is SGHDT and CDR2 is YYEEEE in the germline V gene. With 4 bases removed from V and 4 bases from J, the gap between germline ends came to 11 bases. CDR3 region: CASSPGATYGYTF. The CDR3 DNA is TGTGCCAGCAGCCCCGGGGCCACCTATGGCTACACCTTC. Filled out from reference TRBV5-6 and TRBJ1-2, the complete variable domain reads DAGVTQSPTHLIKTRGQQVTLRCSPKSGHDTVSWYQQALGQGPQFIFQYYEEEERQRGNFPDRFSGHQFPNYSSELNVNALLLGDSALYLCASSPGATYGYTFGSGTRLTVV.

Regarding this clone: Other DNA sequences of this sample code for an identical CDR3. The chain uses TRBV19 and TRBJ2-2; D might be TRBD1 (6 bases). V shed 3 bases and J shed 3 bases, with 8 bases lying between them. The CDR3 totals 14 residues. From germline, CDR1 is LNHDA and CDR2 SQIVND (reference sequence). Here the CDR3 DNA reads TGTGCCAGTAGTATTGGACAGTACACCGGGGAGCTGTTTTTT. Amino acid sequence: CASSIGQYTGELFF.

The genes are TRBV15 and TRBJ1-4; D ambiguous. The germline CDR1 and CDR2 sequences are LNHNV and YYDKDF (reference sequence). The CDR3 spans 15 residues. Trimming removed 2 bases from V and 0 bases from J, with 7 bases in between. CDR3 DNA: TGTGCCACCAGCAGAAGCATCGCAACTAATGAAAAACTGTTTTTT. Translated: CATSRSIATNEKLFF.